This TCR beta chain was sequenced during a study of blood T cell repertoires in COVID-19. Resolution of symptoms, clearance, or two negative PCRs was present in recovered Cohort 3 donors. This table comes from immunoSEQ multiplex PCR, and its TCRdb copy is limited to in-frame clones, with some not included. The table records approximately 270,000 clones, just over 85% of them present only once. V lost 5 bases and J lost 0, with 22 bases in between. Germline V gives CDR1 LNHDA, CDR2 SQIVND (reference sequence). The CDR3 spans 18 residues. Sequences were obtained from PBMCs or T cells enriched from blood (not recorded which). The TCR sequence derives from a man between 35 and 55 years old who had recovered from COVID-19. The J gene is TRBJ1-2, the V gene TRBV19; a possible D gene is TRBD1 (6 bases). The CDR3 sequence: CASSAYRDTWSSNYGYTF. CDR3 DNA: TGTGCCAGTAGTGCCTACCGGGACACCTGGAGCTCTAACTATGGCTACACCTTC. Full variable domain (remainder filled in from reference TRBV19 and TRBJ1-2): DGGITQSPKYLFRKEGQNVTLSCEQNLNHDAMYWYRQDPGQGLRLIYYSQIVNDFQKGDIAEGYSVSREKKESFPLTVTSAQKNPTAFYLCASSAYRDTWSSNYGYTFGSGTRLTVV.